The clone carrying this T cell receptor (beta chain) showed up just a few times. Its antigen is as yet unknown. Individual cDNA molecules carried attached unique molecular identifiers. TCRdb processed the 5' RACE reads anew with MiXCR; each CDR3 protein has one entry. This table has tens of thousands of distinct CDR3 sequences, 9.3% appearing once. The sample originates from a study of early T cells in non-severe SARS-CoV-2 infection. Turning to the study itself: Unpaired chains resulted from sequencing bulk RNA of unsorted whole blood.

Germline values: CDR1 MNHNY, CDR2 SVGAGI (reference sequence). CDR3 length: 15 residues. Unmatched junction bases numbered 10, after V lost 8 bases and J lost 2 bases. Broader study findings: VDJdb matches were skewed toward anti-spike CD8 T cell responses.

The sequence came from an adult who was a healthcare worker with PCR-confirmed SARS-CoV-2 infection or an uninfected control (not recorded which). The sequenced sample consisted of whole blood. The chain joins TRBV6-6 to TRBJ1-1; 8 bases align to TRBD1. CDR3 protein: CASYPGQGFNTEAFF. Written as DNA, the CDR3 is TGTGCCAGCTACCCCGGACAGGGTTTCAACACTGAAGCTTTCTTT.